This T cell receptor beta chain was recorded in a study of type 1 regulatory T cells (dated by TCRdb to about 2021). Regarding the complete study: An in vitro protocol by which a Tr1-enriched, alloantigen-specific CD4 T cell product named T-allo10 was generated was characterized in the study. T-allo10 was being evaluated clinically in patients with hematological malignancies who were receiving allogeneic hematopoietic stem cell transplantation. Points the paper makes about the study in general: Compared with non-Tr1 cells, Tr1 cells had a TCR repertoire that was more restricted, a finding the study read as clonal expansion induced by alloantigen.

Trimming leaves V shorter by 4 bases and J shorter by 6 bases, with the junction holding 9 bases beyond the gene matches. CDR1 and CDR2, looked up from the germline V gene, are LGHNA and YNFKEQ. Its CDR3 holds 15 amino acids, cysteine through phenylalanine. Only CDR3 DNA remains: 45 bases, in frame from the first base. These reads were obtained on an Illumina MiSeq. Through fastp at Q25 and MiXCR, TCRdb rebuilt clones from the public reads, retaining in-frame beta chains. Every entry covers one CDR3 protein and lists the most common genes and DNA from its rows. Present in this sample are 55,000 to 65,000 distinct CDR3 sequences, roughly two thirds of which were seen just once. The leading ten clones occupy approximately 1.8% of the sample. For this clonotype: Its specific antigen is unknown. Nothing much larger sits one base from this clone, and base qualities are not available.

The chain is made from TRBV4-2 and TRBJ2-3; the central 8 bases match TRBD1. This TCR was recovered from a human donor in good health. Sequencing was performed on cultured non-Tr1 T cells, either the whole culture or a sorted T cell fraction (not recorded which). The cell subset or site label, as the study defines it: non-Tr1 population from the T-allo10 product. The nucleotides read TGTGCCAGCAGCCTCCAGACAGGGGCGCAGGATACGCAGTATTTT. It translates to CASSLQTGAQDTQYF.